This T cell receptor (beta chain) is drawn from a study of radiotherapy plus CTLA-4 blockade in lung cancer. General study results and limits: According to reports, early shifts in blood T cell clones, alongside interferon-beta, forecast response most accurately. TCR clones of tumor origin grew in blood after radiotherapy plus ipilimumab.

It was focal radiation plus CTLA-4 blockade with ipilimumab that patients with chemo-refractory metastatic non-small-cell lung cancer received. Points on this clone: Its antigen is undetermined.

CDR1 is SGHVS and CDR2 is FNYEAQ in the germline V gene. This CDR3 contains 14 residues. Trimming removed 6 bases from V and 5 bases from J; junction bases left unmatched: 7. The method was immunoSEQ multiplex PCR; TCRdb's version includes in-frame clones alone and lacks a portion of them. Among 100,000 to 150,000 clones listed, approximately 90% were seen once. The V call is TRBV7-6, the J call TRBJ1-1, with 9 bases that match TRBD1. The TCR sequence derives from a human donor with non-small cell lung cancer that progressed on radiotherapy plus ipilimumab. The specimen comprised peripheral blood, sampled from a patient treated with radiotherapy plus ipilimumab. The chain's CDR3 is CASSQGGTGTEAFF. DNA for the CDR3: TGTGCCAGCAGTCAAGGGGGGACAGGGACTGAAGCTTTCTTT.